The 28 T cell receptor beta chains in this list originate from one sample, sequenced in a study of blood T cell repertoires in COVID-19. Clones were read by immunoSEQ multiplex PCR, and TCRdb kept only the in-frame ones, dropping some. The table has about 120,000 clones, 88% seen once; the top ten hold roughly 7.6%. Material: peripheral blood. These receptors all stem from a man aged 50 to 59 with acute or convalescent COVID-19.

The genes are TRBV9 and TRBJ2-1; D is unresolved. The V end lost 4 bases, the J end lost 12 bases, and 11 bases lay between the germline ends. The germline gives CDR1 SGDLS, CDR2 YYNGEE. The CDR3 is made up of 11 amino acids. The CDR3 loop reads CASSTGTGQFF. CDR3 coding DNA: TGTGCCAGCAGCACCGGAACGGGGCAGTTCTTC.

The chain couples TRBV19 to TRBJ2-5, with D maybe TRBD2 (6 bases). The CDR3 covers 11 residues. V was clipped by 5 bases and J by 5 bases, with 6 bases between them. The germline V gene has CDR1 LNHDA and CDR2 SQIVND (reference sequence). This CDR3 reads CASSGGETQYF. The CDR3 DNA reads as TGTGCCAGTAGTGGGGGGGAGACCCAGTACTTC.

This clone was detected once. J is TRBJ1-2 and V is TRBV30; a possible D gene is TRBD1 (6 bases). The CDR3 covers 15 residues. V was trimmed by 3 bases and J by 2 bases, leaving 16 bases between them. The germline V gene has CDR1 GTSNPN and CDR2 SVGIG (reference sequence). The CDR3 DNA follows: TGTGCCTGGAGGGCGACAGGAGTCTTAAACTATGGCTACACCTTC. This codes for CAWRATGVLNYGYTF.

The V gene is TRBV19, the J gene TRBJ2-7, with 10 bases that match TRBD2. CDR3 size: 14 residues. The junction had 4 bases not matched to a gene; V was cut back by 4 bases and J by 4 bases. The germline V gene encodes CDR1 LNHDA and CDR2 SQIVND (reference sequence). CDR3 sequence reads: CASSTSGSPYEQYF. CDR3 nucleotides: TGTGCCAGTAGTACTAGCGGGAGTCCATACGAGCAGTACTTC.

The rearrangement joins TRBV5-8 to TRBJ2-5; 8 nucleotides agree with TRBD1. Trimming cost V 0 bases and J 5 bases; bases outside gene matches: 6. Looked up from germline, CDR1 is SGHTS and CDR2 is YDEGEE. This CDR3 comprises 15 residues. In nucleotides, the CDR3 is TGTGCCAGCAGCTTGGGAGCAGGGGGCCCGGAGACCCAGTACTTC. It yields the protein CASSLGAGGPETQYF.

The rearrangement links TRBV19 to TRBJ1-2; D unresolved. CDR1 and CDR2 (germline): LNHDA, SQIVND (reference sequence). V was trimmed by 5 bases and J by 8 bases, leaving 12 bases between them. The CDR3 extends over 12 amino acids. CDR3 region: CASSLLEVGYTF. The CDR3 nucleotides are TGTGCCAGTAGTCTCCTGGAGGTCGGCTACACCTTC.

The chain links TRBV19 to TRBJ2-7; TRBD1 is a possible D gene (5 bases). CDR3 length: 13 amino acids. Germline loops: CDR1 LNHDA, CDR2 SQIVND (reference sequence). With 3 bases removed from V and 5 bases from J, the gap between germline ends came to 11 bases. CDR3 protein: CASSIKGKDEQYF. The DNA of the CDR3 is TGTGCCAGTAGTATCAAGGGGAAGGACGAGCAGTACTTC.

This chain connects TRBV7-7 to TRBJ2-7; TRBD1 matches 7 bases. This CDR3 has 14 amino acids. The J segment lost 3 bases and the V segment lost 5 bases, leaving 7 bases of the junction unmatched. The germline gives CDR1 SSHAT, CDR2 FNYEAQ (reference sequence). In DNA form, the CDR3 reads TGTGCCAGCAGCCCCCGGGACAGCTACTACGAGCAGTACTTC. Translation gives CASSPRDSYYEQYF.

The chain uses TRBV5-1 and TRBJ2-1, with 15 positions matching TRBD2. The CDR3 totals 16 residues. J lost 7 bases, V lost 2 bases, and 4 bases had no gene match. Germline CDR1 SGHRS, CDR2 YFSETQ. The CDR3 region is CASSFFGLAGGNEQFF. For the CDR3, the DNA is TGCGCCAGCAGCTTCTTTGGACTAGCGGGAGGGAATGAGCAGTTCTTC.

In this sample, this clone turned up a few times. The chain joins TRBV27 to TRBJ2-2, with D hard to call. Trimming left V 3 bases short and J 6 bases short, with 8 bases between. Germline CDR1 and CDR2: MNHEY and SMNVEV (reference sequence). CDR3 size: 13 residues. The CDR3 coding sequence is TGTGCCAGCAGTTTCGAGATGGCCGGGGAGCTGTTTTTT. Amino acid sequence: CASSFEMAGELFF.

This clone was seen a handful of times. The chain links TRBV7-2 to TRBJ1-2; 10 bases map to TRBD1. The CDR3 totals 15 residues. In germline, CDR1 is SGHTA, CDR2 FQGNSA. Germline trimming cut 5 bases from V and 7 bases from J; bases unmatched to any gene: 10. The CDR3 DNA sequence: TGTGCCAGCAGCCCAGAGACAGGGGGCTACGGTGGCTACACCTTC. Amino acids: CASSPETGGYGGYTF.

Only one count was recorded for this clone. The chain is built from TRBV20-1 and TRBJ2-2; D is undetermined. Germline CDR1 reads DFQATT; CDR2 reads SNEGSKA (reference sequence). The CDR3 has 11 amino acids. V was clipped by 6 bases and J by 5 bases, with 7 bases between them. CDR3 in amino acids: CSASLTGELFF. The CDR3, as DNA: TGCAGTGCATCCTTAACCGGGGAGCTGTTTTTT.

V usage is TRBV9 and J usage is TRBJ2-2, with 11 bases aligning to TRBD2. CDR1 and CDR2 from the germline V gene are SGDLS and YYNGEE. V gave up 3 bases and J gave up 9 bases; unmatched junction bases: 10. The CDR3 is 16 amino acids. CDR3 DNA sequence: TGTGCCAGCAGCGAGCTCGGCACTAGCGGGAGCCGGGAGCTGTTTTTT. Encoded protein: CASSELGTSGSRELFF.

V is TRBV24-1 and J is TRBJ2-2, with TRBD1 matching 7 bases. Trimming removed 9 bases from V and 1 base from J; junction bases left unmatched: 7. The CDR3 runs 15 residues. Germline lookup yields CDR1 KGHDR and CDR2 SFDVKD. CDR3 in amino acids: CATSIPGGNTGELFF. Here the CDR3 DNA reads TGTGCCACCTCAATCCCAGGGGGGAACACCGGGGAGCTGTTTTTT.

CDR3 coding DNA: TGCAGCGTTCCCAGGGGCGGCTCCTACAATGAGCAGTTCTTC. The encoded protein is CSVPRGGSYNEQFF. The rearrangement uses TRBV29-1 and TRBJ2-1, with D possibly being TRBD1 (6 bases). Per the germline V gene, CDR1 is SQVTM and CDR2 is ANQGSEA. Trimming took 5 bases from V and 0 from J, leaving 11 bases between them. The CDR3 has 14 residues.

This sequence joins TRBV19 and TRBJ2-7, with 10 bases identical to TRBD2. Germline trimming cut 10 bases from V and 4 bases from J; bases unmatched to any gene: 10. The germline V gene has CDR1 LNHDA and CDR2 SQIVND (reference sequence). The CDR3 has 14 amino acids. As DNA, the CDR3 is TGTGCCACCTCCTTTAGCGGGAGGTTTTACGAGCAGTACTTC. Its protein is CATSFSGRFYEQYF.

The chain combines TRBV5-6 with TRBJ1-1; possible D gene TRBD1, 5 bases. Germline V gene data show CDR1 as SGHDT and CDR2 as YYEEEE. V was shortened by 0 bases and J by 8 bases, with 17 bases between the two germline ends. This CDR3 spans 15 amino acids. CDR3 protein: CASSLVRQGRREAFF. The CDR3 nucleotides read TGTGCCAGCAGCTTGGTCCGCCAGGGTCGAAGAGAAGCTTTCTTT.

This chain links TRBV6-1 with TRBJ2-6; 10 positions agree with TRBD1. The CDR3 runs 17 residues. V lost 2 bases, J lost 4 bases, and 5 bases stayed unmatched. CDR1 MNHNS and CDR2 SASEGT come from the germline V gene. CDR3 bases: TGTGCCAGCAGTGAATTCGGGACAGGGGAAGGGGCCAACGTCCTGACTTTC. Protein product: CASSEFGTGEGANVLTF.

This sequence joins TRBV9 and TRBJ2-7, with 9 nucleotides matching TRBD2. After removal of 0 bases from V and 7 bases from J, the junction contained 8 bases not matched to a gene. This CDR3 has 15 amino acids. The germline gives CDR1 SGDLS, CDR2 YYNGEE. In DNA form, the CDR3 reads TGTGCCAGCAGCGTAGCGGCTAGCGGGGACGCGGAGCAGTACTTC. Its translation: CASSVAASGDAEQYF.

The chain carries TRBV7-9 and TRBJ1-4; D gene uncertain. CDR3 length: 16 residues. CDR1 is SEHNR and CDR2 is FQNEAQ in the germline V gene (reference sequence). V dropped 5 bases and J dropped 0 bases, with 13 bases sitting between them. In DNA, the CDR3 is TGTGCCAGCAGCCCCAGGCGGGGAGCAACTAATGAAAAACTGTTTTTT. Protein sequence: CASSPRRGATNEKLFF.

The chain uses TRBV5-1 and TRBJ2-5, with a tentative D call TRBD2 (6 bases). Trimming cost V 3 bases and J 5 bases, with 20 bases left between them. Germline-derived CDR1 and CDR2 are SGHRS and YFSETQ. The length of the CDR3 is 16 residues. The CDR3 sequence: CASSSRGTSLAETQYF. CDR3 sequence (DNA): TGCGCCAGCAGCTCGCGCGGGACTTCCCTGGCCGAGACCCAGTACTTC.

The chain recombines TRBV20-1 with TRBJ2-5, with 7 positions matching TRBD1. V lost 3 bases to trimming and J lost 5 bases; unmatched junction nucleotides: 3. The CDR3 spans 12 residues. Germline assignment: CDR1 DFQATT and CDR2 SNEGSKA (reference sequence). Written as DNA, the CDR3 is TGCAGTGCTAGTGGACAGGCGGAGACCCAGTACTTC. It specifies CSASGQAETQYF.

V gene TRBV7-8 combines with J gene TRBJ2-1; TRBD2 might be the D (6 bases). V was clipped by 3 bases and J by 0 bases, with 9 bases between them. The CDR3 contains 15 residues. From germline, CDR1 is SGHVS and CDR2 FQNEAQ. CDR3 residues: CASSFSGNSYNEQFF. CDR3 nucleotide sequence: TGTGCCAGCAGCTTTAGCGGAAACTCCTACAATGAGCAGTTCTTC.

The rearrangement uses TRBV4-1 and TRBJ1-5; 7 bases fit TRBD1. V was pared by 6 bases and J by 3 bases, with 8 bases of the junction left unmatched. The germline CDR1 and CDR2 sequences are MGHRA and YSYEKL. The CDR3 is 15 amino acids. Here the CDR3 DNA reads TGCGCCAGCAGGCCCGGGACAGCTTACAATCAGCCCCAGCATTTT. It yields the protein CASRPGTAYNQPQHF.

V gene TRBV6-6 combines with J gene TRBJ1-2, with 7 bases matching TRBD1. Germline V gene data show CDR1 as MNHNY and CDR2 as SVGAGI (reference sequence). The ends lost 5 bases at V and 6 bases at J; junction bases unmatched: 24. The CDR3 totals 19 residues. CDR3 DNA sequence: TGTGCCAGCAGTCCTATTCCCAGCCCGACAGGGCGGGGACCTAATGGCTACACCTTC. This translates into CASSPIPSPTGRGPNGYTF.

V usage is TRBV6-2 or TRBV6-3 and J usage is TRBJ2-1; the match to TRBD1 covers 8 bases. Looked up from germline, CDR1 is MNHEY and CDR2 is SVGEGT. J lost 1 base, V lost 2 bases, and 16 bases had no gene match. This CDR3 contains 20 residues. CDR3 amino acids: CASSYPAEGQGGISYNEQFF. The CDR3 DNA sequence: TGTGCCAGCAGTTACCCCGCGGAAGGACAGGGCGGGATTTCCTACAATGAGCAGTTCTTC.

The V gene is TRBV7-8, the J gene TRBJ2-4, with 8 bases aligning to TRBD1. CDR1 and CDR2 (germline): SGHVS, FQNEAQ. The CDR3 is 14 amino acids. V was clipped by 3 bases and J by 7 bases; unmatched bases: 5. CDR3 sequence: CASSLTGEANIQYF. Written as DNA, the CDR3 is TGTGCCAGCAGCTTGACAGGGGAAGCGAACATTCAGTACTTC.

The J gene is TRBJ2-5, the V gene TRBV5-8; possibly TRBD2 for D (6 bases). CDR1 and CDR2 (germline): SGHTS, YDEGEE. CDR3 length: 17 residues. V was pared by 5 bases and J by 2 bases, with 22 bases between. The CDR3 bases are TGTGCCAGCAGTCCCGGTTGGCGGGAACTTCATCAAGAGACCCAGTACTTC. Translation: CASSPGWRELHQETQYF.